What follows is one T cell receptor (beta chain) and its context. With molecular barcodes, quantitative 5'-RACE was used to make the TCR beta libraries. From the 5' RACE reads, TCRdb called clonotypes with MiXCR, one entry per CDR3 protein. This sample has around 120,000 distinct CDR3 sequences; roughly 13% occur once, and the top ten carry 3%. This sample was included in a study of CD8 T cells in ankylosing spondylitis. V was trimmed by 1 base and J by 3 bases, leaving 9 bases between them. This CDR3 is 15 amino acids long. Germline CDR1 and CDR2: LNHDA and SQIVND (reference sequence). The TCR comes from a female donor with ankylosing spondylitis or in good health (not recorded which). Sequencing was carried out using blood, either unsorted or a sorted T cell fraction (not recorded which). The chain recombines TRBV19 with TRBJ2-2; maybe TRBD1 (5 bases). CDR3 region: CASSIVQGHTGELFF. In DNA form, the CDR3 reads TGTGCCAGTAGTATAGTTCAGGGCCACACCGGGGAGCTGTTTTTT.